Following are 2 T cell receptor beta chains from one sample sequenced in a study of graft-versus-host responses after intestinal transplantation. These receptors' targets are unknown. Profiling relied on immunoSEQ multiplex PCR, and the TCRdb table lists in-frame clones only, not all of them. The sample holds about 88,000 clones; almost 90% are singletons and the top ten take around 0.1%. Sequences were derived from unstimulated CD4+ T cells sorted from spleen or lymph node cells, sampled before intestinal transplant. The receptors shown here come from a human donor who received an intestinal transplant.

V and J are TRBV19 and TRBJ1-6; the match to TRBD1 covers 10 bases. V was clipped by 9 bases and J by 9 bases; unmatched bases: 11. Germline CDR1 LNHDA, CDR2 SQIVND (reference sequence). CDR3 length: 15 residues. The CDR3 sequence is CASDPTGTGVSPLHF. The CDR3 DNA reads TGTGCCAGCGATCCCACCGGGACAGGGGTTTCACCCCTCCACTTT.

CDR3 in amino acids: CASKLRLESYGYTF. CDR3 coding DNA: TGTGCCAGCAAACTAAGGTTGGAGTCCTATGGCTACACCTTC. The V and J genes are TRBV11-2 and TRBJ1-2; D uncertain. There are 14 residues in the CDR3. The germline gives CDR1 SGHAT, CDR2 FQNNGV. V dropped 7 bases and J dropped 4 bases, with 16 bases sitting between them.